This is a list of T cell receptor beta chains from one sample in a study of blood T cell repertoires in COVID-19. The repertoire was sequenced with immunoSEQ multiplex PCR; TCRdb's copy has only in-frame clones and lacks some. This table holds roughly 220,000 clones, 80% to 90% found once. Sequenced: peripheral blood. The receptors here all came from a man aged 25-40 years who had recovered from COVID-19. The CDR3 runs from the conserved cysteine through the conserved F or W. A D gene is named only where the DNA matches it firmly. The size of a clone is reported for some rows only, either as once, few or many, or as a class for expanded clones.

v_gene	d_gene	abundance	j_gene	CDR3aa	CDR3nt
TRBV7-2	NA	NA	TRBJ1-2	CASSLSVYTF	TGTGCCAGCAGCTTAAGCGTCTACACCTTC
TRBV19	NA	once	TRBJ1-1	CASRAGRGVTEAFF	TGTGCCAGTAGGGCGGGACGGGGGGTCACTGAAGCTTTCTTT
TRBV24-1	TRBD1	NA	TRBJ1-1	CATSDQGQGGTTEAFF	TGTGCCACCAGTGACCAAGGACAGGGCGGGACCACTGAAGCTTTCTTT
TRBV12-5	TRBD1	NA	TRBJ1-1	CASGAFPGQGRGTEAFF	TGTGCTAGTGGTGCCTTCCCGGGACAGGGGAGAGGTACTGAAGCTTTCTTT
TRBV5-1	TRBD2	NA	TRBJ2-2	CASSQRGGEAGELFF	TGCGCCAGCAGCCAACGGGGGGGCGAAGCCGGGGAGCTGTTTTTT
TRBV2	TRBD1	NA	TRBJ1-4	CASQSGGQGGEKLFF	TGTGCCAGTCAGTCGGGAGGACAGGGCGGTGAAAAACTGTTTTTT
TRBV5-4	TRBD1	NA	TRBJ1-6	CASSRGQANSPLHF	TGTGCCAGCAGCCGGGGACAGGCAAATTCACCCCTCCACTTT
TRBV5-1	TRBD1	NA	TRBJ1-6	CASSLDGQGAGSPLHF	TGCGCCAGCAGCTTGGATGGACAGGGGGCGGGATCACCCCTCCACTTT
TRBV11-2	NA	NA	TRBJ2-3	CASSSSAATDTQYF	TGTGCCAGCAGCTCTTCGGCGGCCACAGATACGCAGTATTTT
TRBV27	NA	NA	TRBJ1-1	CASRETNTEAFF	TGTGCCAGCCGGGAGACGAACACTGAAGCTTTCTTT
TRBV19	TRBD1	NA	TRBJ1-4	CASSRWDRGREKLFF	TGTGCCAGTAGCCGGTGGGACAGGGGGCGTGAAAAACTGTTTTTT
TRBV30	NA	NA	TRBJ2-4	CAWSAPGGSKNIQYF	TGTGCCTGGAGCGCCCCGGGTGGGTCTAAAAACATTCAGTACTTC
TRBV30	TRBD2	few	TRBJ2-7	CAWSLTSGGAYEQYF	TGTGCCTGGAGTTTGACTAGCGGGGGAGCCTACGAGCAGTACTTC
TRBV3-1/TRBV3-2	NA	NA	TRBJ1-2	CASSQADRGSLSF	TGTGCCAGCAGCCAAGCCGACCGGGGGTCCCTCTCCTTC
TRBV5-1	TRBD1	NA	TRBJ2-7	CASSSKQGAVYEQYF	TGCGCCAGCAGCTCAAAGCAGGGGGCGGTGTACGAGCAGTACTTC
TRBV19	NA	NA	TRBJ1-1	CASSGTIDTEAFF	TGTGCCAGTAGTGGGACTATTGACACTGAAGCTTTCTTT